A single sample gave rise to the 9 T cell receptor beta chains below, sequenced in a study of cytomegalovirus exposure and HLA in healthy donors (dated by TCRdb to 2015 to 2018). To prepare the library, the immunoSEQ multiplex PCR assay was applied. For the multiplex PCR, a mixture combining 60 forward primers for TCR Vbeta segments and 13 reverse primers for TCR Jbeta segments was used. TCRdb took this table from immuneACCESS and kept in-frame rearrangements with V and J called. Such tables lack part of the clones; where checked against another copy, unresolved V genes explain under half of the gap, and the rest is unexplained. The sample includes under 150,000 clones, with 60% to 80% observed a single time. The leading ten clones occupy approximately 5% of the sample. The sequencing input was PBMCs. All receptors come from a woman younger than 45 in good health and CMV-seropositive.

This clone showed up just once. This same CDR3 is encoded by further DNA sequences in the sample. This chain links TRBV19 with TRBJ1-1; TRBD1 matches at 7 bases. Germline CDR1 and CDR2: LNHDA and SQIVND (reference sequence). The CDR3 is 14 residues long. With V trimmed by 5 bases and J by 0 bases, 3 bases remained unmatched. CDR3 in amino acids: CASSDRALNTEAFF. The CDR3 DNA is TGTGCCAGTAGTGACAGGGCATTGAACACTGAAGCTTTCTTT.

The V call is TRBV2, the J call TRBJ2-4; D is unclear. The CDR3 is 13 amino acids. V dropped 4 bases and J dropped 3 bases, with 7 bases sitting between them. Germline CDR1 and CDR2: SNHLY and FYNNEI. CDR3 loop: CASSAVDKNIQYF. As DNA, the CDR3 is TGTGCCAGCAGTGCGGTAGACAAAAACATTCAGTACTTC.

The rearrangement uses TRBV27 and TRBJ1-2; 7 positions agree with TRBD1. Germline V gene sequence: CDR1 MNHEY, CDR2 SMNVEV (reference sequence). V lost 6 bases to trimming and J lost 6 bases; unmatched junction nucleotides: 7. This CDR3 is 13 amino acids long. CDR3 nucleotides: TGTGCCAGCAGACCGACAGGGTTGGATGGCTACACCTTC. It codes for CASRPTGLDGYTF.

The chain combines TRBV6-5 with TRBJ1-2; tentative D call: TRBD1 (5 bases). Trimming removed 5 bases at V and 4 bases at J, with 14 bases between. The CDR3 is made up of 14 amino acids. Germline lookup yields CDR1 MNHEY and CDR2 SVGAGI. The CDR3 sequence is CASSDGGLSYGYTF. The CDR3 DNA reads TGTGCCAGCAGTGACGGGGGACTTTCCTATGGCTACACCTTC.

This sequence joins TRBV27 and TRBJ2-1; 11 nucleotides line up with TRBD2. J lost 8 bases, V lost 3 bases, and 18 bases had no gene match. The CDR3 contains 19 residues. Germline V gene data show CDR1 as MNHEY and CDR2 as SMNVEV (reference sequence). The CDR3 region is CASSFLTSGSSLSGDEQFF. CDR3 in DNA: TGTGCCAGCAGTTTCCTCACTAGCGGGAGTTCCCTTTCGGGCGATGAGCAGTTCTTC.

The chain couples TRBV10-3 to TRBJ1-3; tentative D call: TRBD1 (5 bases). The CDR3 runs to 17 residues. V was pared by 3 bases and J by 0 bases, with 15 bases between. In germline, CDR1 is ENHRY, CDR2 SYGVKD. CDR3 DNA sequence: TGTGCCATCAGTGACTATTGGGTCAGGGACTCTGGAAACACCATATATTTT. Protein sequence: CAISDYWVRDSGNTIYF.

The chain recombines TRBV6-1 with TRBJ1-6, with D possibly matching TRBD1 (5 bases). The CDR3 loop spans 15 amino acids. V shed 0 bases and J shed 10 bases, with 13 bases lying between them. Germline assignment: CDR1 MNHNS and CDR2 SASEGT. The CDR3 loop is CASSEAAGQWSPLHF. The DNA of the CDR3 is TGTGCCAGCAGTGAAGCGGCAGGGCAGTGGTCACCCCTCCACTTT.

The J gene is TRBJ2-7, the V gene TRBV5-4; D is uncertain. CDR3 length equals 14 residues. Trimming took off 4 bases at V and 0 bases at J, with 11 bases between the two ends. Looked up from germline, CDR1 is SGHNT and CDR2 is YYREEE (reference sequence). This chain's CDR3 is CASSQDTSSYEQYF. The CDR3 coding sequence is TGTGCCAGCAGCCAAGACACGAGCTCCTACGAGCAGTACTTC.

CDR3 sequence: CASSYSSGQRYYEQYF. As DNA, the CDR3 is TGTGCCAGCAGTTACTCCTCAGGACAGAGATACTACGAGCAGTACTTC. The rearrangement uses TRBV6-5 and TRBJ2-7; perhaps TRBD1 as D (6 bases). The CDR3 consists of 16 residues. Germline CDR1 MNHEY, CDR2 SVGAGI. Trimming removed 0 bases at V and 3 bases at J, with 15 bases between.